These T cell receptor beta chains were read from a single sample in a study of blood T cell repertoires in COVID-19. Repertoires were generated with immunoSEQ multiplex PCR, while TCRdb's copy carries only in-frame clones and drops some. The sample has tens of thousands of clones; roughly 87% are singletons. The sequencing input was peripheral blood. The receptors stem from a man older than 75 in a cohort sampled during active COVID-19. Both conserved end residues are part of each CDR3. Fields, in order: clone size, V gene, CDR3 length, D gene, J gene, CDR3 protein, CDR3 DNA. D genes are given only for firm matches. Clone sizes are given selectively: once, few, many, or a class where the clone is expanded.

once	TRBV7-2	14	TRBD1	TRBJ2-7	CASSLQGVSYEQYF	TGTGCCAGCAGCTTACAGGGGGTCTCCTACGAGCAGTACTTC
NA	TRBV19	16	TRBD2	TRBJ2-5	CASSTGLAGGQETQYF	TGTGCCAGTAGTACTGGACTAGCGGGAGGGCAAGAGACCCAGTACTTC
NA	TRBV30	13	TRBD1	TRBJ1-1	CAWNPGTGSEAFF	TGTGCCTGGAACCCCGGGACAGGGTCTGAAGCTTTCTTT
NA	TRBV7-2	14	NA	TRBJ1-1	CASSLARLNTEAFF	TGTGCCAGCAGCTTAGCGCGGCTGAACACTGAAGCTTTCTTT
NA	TRBV19	16	TRBD1	TRBJ1-2	CASSTRQGQANYGYTF	TGTGCCAGTAGTACGAGACAGGGCCAAGCTAACTATGGCTACACCTTC
NA	TRBV29-1	11	NA	TRBJ2-1	CSVESYNEQFF	TGCAGCGTTGAATCCTATAATGAGCAGTTCTTC
NA	TRBV9	14	TRBD1	TRBJ1-6	CASSSGQGASPLHF	TGTGCCAGCAGCTCAGGACAGGGAGCCTCACCCCTCCACTTT
NA	TRBV27	16	NA	TRBJ2-2	CASSSLLTGNTGELFF	TGTGCCAGCAGTTCCCTACTTACAGGGAACACCGGGGAGCTGTTTTTT
NA	TRBV2	14	NA	TRBJ1-5	CASSLDSLNQPQHF	TGTGCCAGCAGTTTGGACAGCCTCAATCAGCCCCAGCATTTT
NA	TRBV6-1	14	TRBD1	TRBJ1-4	CASSEPGQGEKLFF	TGTGCCAGCAGTGAGCCGGGACAGGGTGAAAAACTGTTTTTT
NA	TRBV19	15	TRBD1	TRBJ1-2	CASNDETGGKSGYTF	TGTGCCAGTAATGATGAGACAGGGGGCAAGTCTGGCTACACCTTC
NA	TRBV12-3/TRBV12-4	13	NA	TRBJ1-2	CASSLGAGLGYTF	TGTGCCAGCAGTTTAGGGGCAGGGCTTGGCTACACCTTC
NA	TRBV30	17	TRBD2	TRBJ2-1	CAWSVGLAGGDYNEQFF	TGTGCCTGGAGTGTCGGGCTAGCGGGAGGGGACTACAATGAGCAGTTCTTC
NA	TRBV7-2	16	TRBD1	TRBJ1-2	CASSLGAQGASYGYTF	TGTGCCAGCAGCTTAGGGGCACAGGGGGCGAGCTATGGCTACACCTTC
NA	TRBV19	14	TRBD1	TRBJ2-7	CASSTGTGRYEQYF	TGTGCCAGTAGCACCGGGACAGGACGCTACGAGCAGTACTTC
NA	TRBV5-4	15	NA	TRBJ2-2	CASQEGVSGTGELFF	TGTGCCAGCCAAGAAGGGGTCTCGGGCACCGGGGAGCTGTTTTTT
NA	TRBV7-8	14	TRBD1	TRBJ2-1	CASSQLQGYNEQFF	TGTGCCAGCAGCCAATTACAGGGGTACAATGAGCAGTTCTTC
NA	TRBV27	15	NA	TRBJ1-2	CASSLGPTGNYGYTF	TGTGCCAGCAGTTTAGGACCGACGGGAAACTATGGCTACACCTTC
NA	TRBV5-5	14	NA	TRBJ1-2	CASSLDPFNYGYTF	TGTGCCAGCAGCTTGGATCCTTTTAACTATGGCTACACCTTC
NA	TRBV10-3	13	TRBD2	TRBJ2-7	CASRGAGEGEQYF	TGTGCCTCGCGGGGGGCAGGGGAAGGGGAGCAGTACTTC
NA	TRBV6-6	15	NA	TRBJ1-1	CASSHGRTGNTEAFF	TGTGCCAGCAGTCACGGGAGAACCGGCAACACTGAAGCTTTCTTT
once	TRBV2	13	NA	TRBJ1-2	CASSPTEGHGYTF	TGTGCCAGCAGCCCGACTGAGGGTCATGGCTACACCTTC
NA	TRBV27	13	NA	TRBJ1-5	CASSYTGGQPQHF	TGTGCCAGCAGTTATACGGGGGGACAGCCCCAGCATTTT
NA	TRBV6-2/TRBV6-3	13	NA	TRBJ2-7	CASSSSPAYEQYF	TGTGCCAGCAGTTCCTCCCCTGCCTACGAGCAGTACTTC
NA	TRBV2	13	TRBD2	TRBJ2-7	CPQRAGLVYEQYF	TGTCCACAGAGGGCGGGACTAGTCTACGAGCAGTACTTC
few	TRBV2	13	NA	TRBJ2-7	CASSEMGRWEQYF	TGTGCCAGCAGTGAAATGGGGCGCTGGGAGCAGTACTTC
NA	TRBV10-3	12	TRBD2	TRBJ2-7	CARTSGEYEQYF	TGTGCCAGAACTAGCGGGGAATACGAGCAGTACTTC
NA	TRBV19	13	TRBD2	TRBJ2-2	CASSRTSAGELFF	TGTGCCAGTAGCCGGACTAGCGCCGGGGAGCTGTTTTTT
NA	TRBV12-3/TRBV12-4	13	NA	TRBJ2-1	CASSWRRSNEQFF	TGTGCCAGCAGTTGGAGACGTTCCAATGAGCAGTTCTTC
NA	TRBV18	14	NA	TRBJ1-2	CASSPVGGGYGYTF	TGTGCCAGCTCACCGGTGGGCGGGGGCTATGGCTACACCTTC
once	TRBV7-2	15	NA	TRBJ1-5	CASSLAGGSNQPQHF	TGTGCCAGCAGCTTAGCAGGGGGAAGCAATCAGCCCCAGCATTTT
NA	TRBV11-2	15	TRBD1	TRBJ1-1	CASSLEGTVNTEAFF	TGTGCCAGCAGCTTAGAAGGGACAGTGAACACTGAAGCTTTCTTT
NA	TRBV9	16	TRBD1	TRBJ1-1	CASSVAATGGRTEAFF	TGTGCCAGCAGCGTAGCCGCGACAGGGGGTCGAACTGAAGCTTTCTTT
NA	TRBV6-2/TRBV6-3	16	TRBD2	TRBJ2-7	CASSYSGKAGSYEQYF	TGTGCCAGCAGTTACTCGGGCAAAGCGGGGTCCTACGAGCAGTACTTC
NA	TRBV7-8	14	TRBD1	TRBJ2-7	CASSSGTGRYEQYF	TGTGCCAGCAGCTCCGGGACAGGGCGGTACGAGCAGTACTTC